What follows are 18 T cell receptor beta chains derived from one specimen sequenced in a study of blood T cell repertoires in COVID-19. TCRdb keeps only in-frame clones here, not all; method: immunoSEQ multiplex PCR. The sample has about 50,000 clones; about 90% are singletons. Input material: peripheral blood. The receptors shown here come from a human donor with active COVID-19. The donor label of this sample is uncertain.

The chain employs TRBV19 and TRBJ1-1; TRBD1 matches at 8 bases. Trimming took 3 bases from V and 4 from J; bases not matched to a gene: 13. Germline CDR1 LNHDA, CDR2 SQIVND (reference sequence). CDR3 length: 17 amino acids. The DNA for the CDR3 is TGTGCCAGTAGTATCTCGAGACAGGGGATTGGGAGCACTGAAGCTTTCTTT. Amino acid sequence: CASSISRQGIGSTEAFF.

A word on this clone: The junction departs from the called germline gene at one end, perhaps through a read error. The V gene is TRBV4-2, the J gene TRBJ1-1; 7 bases align to TRBD1. The CDR3 sequence is 14 residues long. Per germline, CDR1 LGHNA and CDR2 YNFKEQ. This chain's CDR3 is CANSQDRVGTEAFF. For the CDR3, the DNA is TGTGCCAACAGCCAAGACAGGGTAGGCACTGAAGCTTTCTTT.

The chain joins TRBV3-1 (or the pseudogene TRBV3-2) to TRBJ2-1; 7 bases line up with TRBD1. V dropped 0 bases and J dropped 8; count of bases not matched to a gene: 10. Germline CDR1 and CDR2: LGHDT and YNNKEL (reference sequence). There are 16 residues in the CDR3. In DNA form, the CDR3 reads TGTGCCAGCAGCCAAGATCGAAGGGGGCAATGGCATGAGCAGTTCTTC. This gives the protein CASSQDRRGQWHEQFF.

V is TRBV5-1 and J is TRBJ1-2; D is perhaps TRBD1 (5 bases). The germline V gene has CDR1 SGHRS and CDR2 YFSETQ. The CDR3 extends over 15 amino acids. V lost 3 bases and J 8 bases, leaving 20 bases between the germline ends. CDR3 sequence: CASSSGGASVEGYTF. Written as DNA, the CDR3 is TGCGCCAGCAGCTCCGGAGGGGCTTCCGTGGAAGGCTACACCTTC.

This clone has only one observation. The rearrangement uses TRBV9 and TRBJ2-5; D might be TRBD2 (7 bases). The CDR3 contains 16 residues. CDR1 and CDR2 (germline): SGDLS, YYNGEE. V was trimmed by 4 bases and J by 5 bases, leaving 21 bases between them. The CDR3 nucleotides read TGTGCCAGCAGCCCCCTTGATGGGGGGGCGCCGGAGACCCAGTACTTC. Protein: CASSPLDGGAPETQYF.

The chain uses TRBV5-1 and TRBJ2-7; 9 bases match TRBD1. The germline V gene has CDR1 SGHRS and CDR2 YFSETQ. J was trimmed by 0 bases and V by 4 bases; bases with no gene match: 8. The CDR3 runs to 16 residues. CDR3 region: CASSQGQGGYSYEQYF. In DNA, the CDR3 is TGCGCCAGCAGCCAGGGACAGGGAGGCTACTCCTACGAGCAGTACTTC.

The sample holds one count of this clone. The chain employs TRBV18 and TRBJ1-4; the match to TRBD1 covers 8 bases. There are 15 residues in the CDR3. Trimming at V came to 3 bases and at J to 5 bases, leaving 5 bases not matched to a gene. CDR1 is KGHSH, CDR2 LQKENI, per germline. DNA for the CDR3: TGTGCCAGCTCACCGCAACAGGGGGAGAATGAAAAACTGTTTTTT. Translation: CASSPQQGENEKLFF. Supplemented by reference TRBV18 and TRBJ1-4, the full variable domain reads NAGVMQNPRHLVRRRGQEARLRCSPMKGHSHVYWYRQLPEEGLKFMVYLQKENIIDESGMPKERFSAEFPKEGPSILRIQQVVRGDSAAYFCASSPQQGENEKLFFGSGTQLSVL.

The chain has TRBV5-5 and TRBJ2-1, with TRBD1 identical over 7 bases. The CDR3 sequence is 17 residues long. Germline V gene data show CDR1 as SGHKS and CDR2 as YYEKEE (reference sequence). V was pared by 1 base and J by 4 bases, with 11 bases of the junction left unmatched. CDR3 coding DNA: TGTGCCAGCAGCTTGAAATACAGGACAGGCAATTACAATGAGCAGTTCTTC. It yields the protein CASSLKYRTGNYNEQFF.

The genes are TRBV21-1 and TRBJ1-2. TRBV21-1 is listed as a pseudogene. The CDR3 extends over 13 amino acids. CDR3 coding DNA: TGTGCCAGCATTGGCGGAACCTCCTATGGCTACACCTTC. Translated, it gives CASIGGTSYGYTF.

The V gene is TRBV18, the J gene TRBJ2-1; the match to TRBD2 covers 8 bases. There are 15 residues in the CDR3. The junction had 9 bases not matched to a gene; V was cut back by 3 bases and J by 8 bases. Germline loops: CDR1 KGHSH, CDR2 LQKENI. The CDR3 protein is CASSPGGGPVYEQFF. The CDR3 DNA reads as TGTGCCAGCTCACCTGGCGGGGGGCCGGTTTATGAGCAGTTCTTC. Together with reference TRBV18 and TRBJ2-1, the CDR3 gives the full variable domain: NAGVMQNPRHLVRRRGQEARLRCSPMKGHSHVYWYRQLPEEGLKFMVYLQKENIIDESGMPKERFSAEFPKEGPSILRIQQVVRGDSAAYFCASSPGGGPVYEQFFGPGTRLTVL.

This rearrangement joins TRBV4-3 to TRBJ2-1, with 8 bases identical to TRBD2. Germline assignment: CDR1 LGHNA and CDR2 YSLEER. V lost 0 bases and J lost 5; bases outside the gene matches: 6. There are 16 residues in the CDR3. The CDR3 bases are TGCGCCAGCAGCCAAGACGGGTCTAGCGGGCACAATGAGCAGTTCTTC. Translating gives CASSQDGSSGHNEQFF.

The chain couples TRBV29-1 to TRBJ2-7, with TRBD1 matching 9 bases. Germline CDR1 is SQVTM and CDR2 is ANQGSEA. The ends lost 6 bases at V and 4 bases at J; junction bases unmatched: 7. This CDR3 comprises 13 residues. Written as DNA, the CDR3 is TGCAGCGTGACGACAGGGGGATTTTACGAGCAGTACTTC. Its translation is CSVTTGGFYEQYF.

The V gene is TRBV15, the J gene TRBJ1-4, with D possibly TRBD1 on 5 matching bases. CDR3 length: 15 residues. Per germline, CDR1 LNHNV and CDR2 YYDKDF (reference sequence). Trimming stripped 5 bases from V and 8 bases from J, with 18 bases between. The CDR3 region is CATSLSWQGDEKLFF. The CDR3 bases are TGTGCCACCAGCCTCAGTTGGCAGGGCGACGAAAAACTGTTTTTT.

The chain couples TRBV6-6 to TRBJ2-7, with D unclear. V was cut by 0 bases and J by 3 bases, with 6 bases left in between. In germline, CDR1 is MNHNY, CDR2 SVGAGI (reference sequence). The CDR3 extends over 13 amino acids. CDR3 nucleotide sequence: TGTGCCAGCAGTTACTCGAGCGACTACGAGCAGTACTTC. Protein product: CASSYSSDYEQYF.

V usage is TRBV20-1 and J usage is TRBJ1-5; D not certain. The germline V gene encodes CDR1 DFQATT and CDR2 SNEGSKA (reference sequence). CDR3 size: 15 residues. Trimming took off 3 bases at V and 4 bases at J, with 16 bases between the two ends. CDR3 residues: CSASPPGRGNQPQHF. CDR3 nucleotides: TGCAGTGCTAGTCCTCCCGGACGGGGTAATCAGCCCCAGCATTTT.

The chain couples TRBV20-1 to TRBJ2-2, with D perhaps TRBD1 (6 bases). CDR3 length: 14 residues. The V end was cut by 3 bases, the J end by 6 bases, with 14 bases between. Looked up from germline, CDR1 is DFQATT and CDR2 is SNEGSKA (reference sequence). CDR3 amino acids: CSASDNRVSGELFF. The CDR3, as DNA: TGCAGTGCTAGTGACAACAGGGTTTCCGGGGAGCTGTTTTTT.

This clone was detected only a few times. The chain links TRBV2 to TRBJ2-7; 8 positions agree with TRBD1. The CDR3 runs 15 residues. CDR1 is SNHLY and CDR2 is FYNNEI in the germline V gene. Germline trimming cut 6 bases from V and 1 base from J; bases unmatched to any gene: 8. The CDR3 loop reads CASSPDRATSYEQYF. The CDR3 DNA reads as TGTGCCAGCAGCCCGGACAGGGCGACTTCCTACGAGCAGTACTTC.

The rearrangement links TRBV7-6 to TRBJ2-3, with 7 bases aligning to TRBD2. In germline, CDR1 is SGHVS, CDR2 FNYEAQ. Unmatched junction bases numbered 7, after V lost 5 bases and J lost 2 bases. This CDR3 contains 15 residues. The CDR3 coding sequence is TGTGCCAGCAGCCCGGGCGGGAGAACCACAGATACGCAGTATTTT. It specifies CASSPGGRTTDTQYF. The entire variable domain, with the rest obtained from reference TRBV7-6 and TRBJ2-3, is as follows: GAGVSQSPRYKVTKRGQDVALRCDPISGHVSLYWYRQALGQGPEFLTYFNYEAQQDKSGLPNDRFSAERPEGSISTLTIQRTEQRDSAMYRCASSPGGRTTDTQYFGPGTRLTVL.